This T cell receptor (beta chain) is from a study of CD4 and CD8 cells across lung adenocarcinoma regions. The sample holds many counts of this clonotype. TCRdb re-called the PCR reads through MiXCR, storing one row per CDR3 protein. The sample has some 9,600 distinct CDR3 sequences, approximately 50% seen once. Donors had localized lung adenocarcinoma, a non-small cell lung cancer. Sequencing used CD4+ T cells from the margin of a lung tumor. The TCR sequence derives from a male donor with lung adenocarcinoma. The CD4 and CD8 labels of this study may be unreliable.

DNA of the CDR3: TGCGCCAGCAGCTTCACCGGGACAGGGAACGACGGCTACACCTTC. Protein sequence: CASSFTGTGNDGYTF. The J gene is TRBJ1-2, the V gene TRBV5-1, with 9 bases that match TRBD1. Losses at the gene ends were 2 bases for V and 8 bases for J; bases not matched to a gene: 10. The length of the CDR3 is 15 residues. Per germline, CDR1 SGHRS and CDR2 YFSETQ.